This T cell receptor (beta chain) was profiled in a study of CD8+ T cells in alopecia areata. Overall study findings and caveats: It was lesional scalp, especially alopecia totalis/universalis, that showed higher clonality than normal scalp.

Note on this clone: What it binds is unknown.

Trimming shortened V by 3 bases and J by 5 bases, and 10 bases separated the two germline ends. CDR3 size: 14 residues. In germline, CDR1 is MNHEY, CDR2 SMNVEV (reference sequence). Following RNA extraction, reverse transcription yielded cDNA that acted as the sequencing template. Clones were sequenced by immunoSEQ multiplex PCR, and TCRdb holds only the in-frame ones, with some missing. The table records 130,000 to 150,000 clones, around 87% of them present only once. The sample in question was CD8+ T cells sorted from blood, obtained at week 0. The origin of this receptor is a human donor with alopecia areata. V and J are TRBV27 and TRBJ2-2; tentative D call: TRBD2 (6 bases). CDR3 region: CASSFGGSTGELFF. DNA for the CDR3: TGTGCCAGCAGTTTTGGAGGGTCGACCGGGGAGCTGTTTTTT.